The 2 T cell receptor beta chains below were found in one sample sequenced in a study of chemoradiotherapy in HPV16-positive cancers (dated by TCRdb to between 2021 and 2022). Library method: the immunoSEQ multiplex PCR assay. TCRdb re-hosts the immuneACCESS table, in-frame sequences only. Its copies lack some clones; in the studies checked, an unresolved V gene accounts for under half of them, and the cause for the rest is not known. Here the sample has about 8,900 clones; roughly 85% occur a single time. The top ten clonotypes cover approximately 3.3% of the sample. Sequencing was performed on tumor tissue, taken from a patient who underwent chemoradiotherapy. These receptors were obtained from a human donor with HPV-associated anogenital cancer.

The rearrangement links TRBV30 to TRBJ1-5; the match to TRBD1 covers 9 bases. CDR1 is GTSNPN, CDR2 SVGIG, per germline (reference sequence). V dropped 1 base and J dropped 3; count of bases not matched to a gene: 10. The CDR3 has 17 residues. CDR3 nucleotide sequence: TGTGCCTGGAGTGAAACGACCGGGACAGGGCACAATCAGCCCCAGCATTTT. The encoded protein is CAWSETTGTGHNQPQHF. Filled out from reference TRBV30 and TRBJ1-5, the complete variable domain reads SQTIHQWPATLVQPVGSPLSLECTVEGTSNPNLYWYRQAAGRGLQLLFYSVGIGQISSEVPQNLSASRPQDRQFILSSKKLLLSDSGFYLCAWSETTGTGHNQPQHFGDGTRLSIL.

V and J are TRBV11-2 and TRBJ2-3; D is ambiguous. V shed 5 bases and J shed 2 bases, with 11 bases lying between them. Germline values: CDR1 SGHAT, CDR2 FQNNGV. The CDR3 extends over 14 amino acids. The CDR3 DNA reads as TGTGCCAGCAGCACCCAGGCGGCCACAGATACGCAGTATTTT. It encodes CASSTQAATDTQYF.